This T cell receptor (beta chain) originates from a study of cytomegalovirus exposure and HLA in healthy donors. General observations from the study: Within an earlier analysis, most TCR beta V segments proved productive either about 87% or about 30% of the time. Presence/absence analyses rested on an assumption that sequencing depth was roughly uniform across donors. When analyzed later, the rates of TCR association showed variation by HLA locus, with DRB1 the most and HLA-C the fewest.

Regarding this clone: What it recognizes is unknown.

Primers for the PCR totalled 60 Vbeta and 13 Jbeta. Sequencing was performed with immunoSEQ multiplex PCR; in TCRdb, only in-frame clones are kept and a portion is missing. The repertoire has fewer than 250,000 clones, approximately 79% of them found once; the top ten carry around 1.6%. Germline V lookup: CDR1 MNHEY, CDR2 SVGAGI. The CDR3 consists of 13 residues. V was trimmed by 0 bases and J by 6 bases, leaving 9 bases between them. The chain recombines TRBV6-5 with TRBJ2-7; unclear D gene. Sequenced input: PBMCs. The TCR originated in a woman under 30 in good health and CMV-seronegative. The CDR3 DNA is TGTGCCAGCAGTTACTCGAGGCAACTCGAGCAGTACTTC. This codes for CASSYSRQLEQYF.